This T cell receptor (beta chain) was documented in a study of cytomegalovirus exposure and HLA in healthy donors. Study at large: Sequencing of about 179 million T cells in an earlier analysis found 100 million to 140 million unique TCR beta sequences. Study-wide points: Reports showed the classifier diagnosing cytomegalovirus status with high specificity and sensitivity. The records held CMV serostatus as the only immune exposure information.

Use of 60 Vbeta and 13 Jbeta primers characterized the PCR. Sequenced by immunoSEQ multiplex PCR; TCRdb stores in-frame clones only, minus some. The sample comprises about 160,000 clones, 75% to 80% of which are singletons, and 0.85% to 1% rests with the top ten. Regarding this clone: Antigen specificity is unknown.

Donors showed nominal health when sampled, although they likely had unrecorded immune exposures. In germline, CDR1 is SQVTM, CDR2 ANQGSEA. The CDR3 extends over 14 amino acids. V lost 3 bases, J lost 1 base, and 11 bases lay in between. The chain combines TRBV29-1 with TRBJ2-3, with D uncertain. This receptor was obtained from a woman between 45 and 65 years old in good health and CMV-seropositive. Input material: PBMCs. CDR3 protein: CSVDEDTGTDTQYF. In DNA form, the CDR3 reads TGCAGCGTTGATGAAGACACCGGCACAGATACGCAGTATTTT.